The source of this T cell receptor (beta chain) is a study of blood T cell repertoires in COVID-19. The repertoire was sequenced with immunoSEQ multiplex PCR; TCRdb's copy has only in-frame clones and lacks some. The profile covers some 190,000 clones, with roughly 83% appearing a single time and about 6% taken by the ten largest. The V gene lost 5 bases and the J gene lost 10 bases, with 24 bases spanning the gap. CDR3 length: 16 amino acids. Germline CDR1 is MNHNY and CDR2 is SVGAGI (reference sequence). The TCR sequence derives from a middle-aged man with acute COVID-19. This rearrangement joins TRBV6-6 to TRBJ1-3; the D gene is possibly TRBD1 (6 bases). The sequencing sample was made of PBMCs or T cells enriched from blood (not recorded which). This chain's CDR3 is CASSAPGGRSVRTIYF. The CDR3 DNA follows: TGTGCCAGCAGTGCTCCCGGGGGGCGCTCTGTAAGAACCATATATTTT.